In this sample, the clone carrying this T cell receptor (beta chain) turned up a few times. TCRdb keeps only in-frame clones here, not all; method: immunoSEQ multiplex PCR. The repertoire holds 100,000 to 150,000 clones, with around 87% as singletons. The data stem from a study of PD-1 blockade in mismatch repair-deficient tumors. V was clipped by 4 bases and J by 2 bases, with 0 bases between them. Germline CDR1 and CDR2: SNHLY and FYNNEI. The CDR3 contains 10 residues. The V and J genes are TRBV2 and TRBJ2-7; D unresolved. This TCR derives from an adult with mismatch repair-deficient cancer. The sample in question was peripheral blood, obtained 44 weeks after starting pembrolizumab. CDR3 amino acids: CASSAYEQYF. DNA for the CDR3: TGTGCCAGCAGTGCCTACGAGCAGTACTTC.